These 14 T cell receptor beta chains came from one sample sequenced in a study of cytomegalovirus exposure and HLA in healthy donors. PCR involved 60 Vbeta and 13 Jbeta primers. The data were produced by immunoSEQ multiplex PCR, yet TCRdb's version contains in-frame clones alone and is incomplete. The data hold over 200,000 clones, with 85% to 90% observed a single time. Material: PBMCs. These receptors all come from a human donor in good health.

The chain couples TRBV19 to TRBJ1-2; 8 positions match TRBD1. Trimming took 8 bases from V and 3 from J; bases not matched to a gene: 11. This CDR3 region has 15 residues. Germline loops: CDR1 LNHDA, CDR2 SQIVND (reference sequence). For the CDR3, the DNA is TGTGCCAGTGGAGACCCCCCGGGACAGGACTATGGCTACACCTTC. It codes for CASGDPPGQDYGYTF.

The rearrangement links TRBV19 to TRBJ1-3; D is ambiguous. The CDR3 consists of 15 residues. Germline values: CDR1 LNHDA, CDR2 SQIVND (reference sequence). Trimming took off 5 bases at V and 0 bases at J, with 11 bases between the two ends. The CDR3 sequence: CASSSIDISGNTIYF. DNA of the CDR3: TGTGCCAGTAGTTCCATAGACATCTCTGGAAACACCATATATTTT.

The chain is built from TRBV6-5 and TRBJ2-7, with TRBD1 matching 7 bases. The CDR3 runs 14 residues. The V segment lost 6 bases and the J segment 6 bases; nucleotides outside the gene matches: 11. Germline V gene sequence: CDR1 MNHEY, CDR2 SVGAGI. The CDR3 DNA reads TGTGCCAGCAGCCAGGACACAGGGGCCTTCGAGCAGTACTTC. It specifies CASSQDTGAFEQYF.

The rearrangement uses TRBV4-1 and TRBJ2-1, with unresolved D. The ends were cut back, 6 bases at V and 2 bases at J, with 5 bases in the middle. Per the germline V gene, CDR1 is MGHRA and CDR2 is YSYEKL. The CDR3 is made up of 12 amino acids. This chain's CDR3 is CASSSPYNEQFF. DNA of the CDR3: TGCGCCAGCAGTAGCCCCTACAATGAGCAGTTCTTC.

This clone was counted ten times or more. The chain uses TRBV6-5 and TRBJ1-1; weak D call: TRBD1 (6 bases). From germline, CDR1 is MNHEY and CDR2 SVGAGI. V gave up 0 bases and J gave up 11 bases, with 13 bases separating them. This CDR3 region has 13 residues. For the CDR3, the DNA is TGTGCCAGCAGTTACTCTGGGTATGGGGGCGCTTTCTTT. Amino acids: CASSYSGYGGAFF.

The chain employs TRBV9 and TRBJ2-5, with no clear D. Trimming took 0 bases from V and 5 from J, leaving 11 bases between them. Germline assignment: CDR1 SGDLS and CDR2 YYNGEE. This CDR3 contains 14 residues. This CDR3 reads CASSVAGSWETQYF. The CDR3 DNA follows: TGTGCCAGCAGCGTAGCTGGCTCTTGGGAGACCCAGTACTTC.

The rearrangement links TRBV5-6 to TRBJ1-5; tentative D call: TRBD1 (6 bases). V was clipped by 5 bases and J by 0 bases, with 15 bases between them. Germline V gene lookup returns CDR1 SGHDT and CDR2 YYEEEE. The CDR3 is 16 amino acids. CDR3 sequence: CASSLTGDHSNQPQHF. DNA for the CDR3: TGTGCCAGCAGTCTGACAGGCGACCATAGCAATCAGCCCCAGCATTTT.

This chain links TRBV4-1 with TRBJ2-7; 16 bases fit TRBD2. Germline V gene lookup returns CDR1 MGHRA and CDR2 YSYEKL. J gave up 1 base and V 5 bases, and 11 bases lay outside the gene matches. The CDR3 consists of 19 residues. The CDR3 nucleotides are TGCGCCAGCAGCGCGGGACTAGCGGGAGGGCCGATTATTTCCTACGAGCAGTACTTC. Translated, it gives CASSAGLAGGPIISYEQYF.

As regards this clone: Sequence at one end of the junction differs from germline and may be a read error. The V and J genes are TRBV4-1 and TRBJ2-7, with a weak D call TRBD2 (6 bases). CDR3 size: 18 residues. Germline V gene lookup returns CDR1 MGHRA and CDR2 YSYEKL. The CDR3 nucleotides read TGCGCCAGCAGACAAGGTACGGGCCGGTTAGCGGACTCCTACGAGCAGTACTTC. This encodes CASRQGTGRLADSYEQYF.

The J gene is TRBJ2-1, the V gene TRBV5-4, with 8 bases aligning to TRBD1. The CDR3 covers 15 residues. V trimming: 4 bases; J trimming: 6 bases; junction bases outside the gene matches: 9. CDR1 and CDR2 (germline): SGHNT, YYREEE (reference sequence). CDR3 amino acids: CASSPGQGWGNEQFF. Here the CDR3 DNA reads TGTGCCAGCAGCCCTGGACAGGGTTGGGGCAATGAGCAGTTCTTC.

This rearrangement joins TRBV27 to TRBJ2-7; possibly TRBD1 for D (5 bases). CDR3 length: 16 residues. With 2 bases removed from V and 2 bases from J, the gap between germline ends came to 16 bases. CDR1 is MNHEY, CDR2 SMNVEV, per germline (reference sequence). CDR3 nucleotide sequence: TGTGCCAGCAGTTTACGCCCAGGGTTAATACCCTACGAGCAGTACTTC. Translation gives CASSLRPGLIPYEQYF.

The genes are TRBV29-1 and TRBJ2-7; D remains ambiguous. In germline, CDR1 is SQVTM, CDR2 ANQGSEA. Between the trimmed V and J ends, which lost 6 bases and 0 bases, there was a span of 6 bases. The CDR3 has 11 residues. The CDR3 protein is CSVQTSYEQYF. The CDR3 DNA reads as TGCAGCGTACAAACCTCCTACGAGCAGTACTTC.

V is TRBV7-3 and J is TRBJ1-1; 12 bases agree with TRBD1. J gave up 1 base and V 4 bases, and 1 base lay outside the gene matches. The CDR3 spans 15 residues. Germline V CDR1 and CDR2: SGHTA, FQGTGA. CDR3 in DNA: TGTGCCAGCAGCTCGGGACAGGGGGCGAACACTGAAGCTTTCTTT. Amino acids: CASSSGQGANTEAFF.

CDR3 sequence (DNA): TGTGCCATCAGTGAGTCTGCTCTTCCAGCGGGAGGGAACAATGAGCAGTTCTTC. This gives the protein CAISESALPAGGNNEQFF. This chain connects TRBV10-3 to TRBJ2-1; TRBD2 aligns across 10 bases. The CDR3 totals 18 residues. CDR1 ENHRY and CDR2 SYGVKD come from the germline V gene. Germline trimming cut 0 bases from V and 5 bases from J; bases unmatched to any gene: 10.